This T cell receptor (beta chain) emerged from a study of human T cells and chemical hapten exposure. Time point given: patch test 1, 2 weeks after DPC sensitization. Sample treatment: therapeutic diphenylcyclopropenone sensitization with weekly scalp DPC. TCRdb redid the calling of the RACE reads with MiXCR, one entry per CDR3 protein. The sample shows under 130,000 distinct CDR3 sequences, approximately 10% of them seen only once. The sequence was obtained from a woman aged 35 to 49 with alopecia areata. Some clones in this sample may be carry-over from other donors' samples. Sample: whole blood, taken in connection with sensitization to the hapten diphenylcyclopropenone (DPC).

The DNA for the CDR3 is TGTGCCTGGAGTCGGAAGGGAGGCAATCAGCCCCAGCATTTT. Its protein is CAWSRKGGNQPQHF. The J gene is TRBJ1-5, the V gene TRBV30; D gene uncertain. V lost 2 bases and J 2 bases, leaving 10 bases between the germline ends. The CDR3 contains 14 residues. The V gene's germline CDR1 is GTSNPN and CDR2 SVGIG (reference sequence). Full variable domain (remainder filled in from reference TRBV30 and TRBJ1-5): SQTIHQWPATLVQPVGSPLSLECTVEGTSNPNLYWYRQAAGRGLQLLFYSVGIGQISSEVPQNLSASRPQDRQFILSSKKLLLSDSGFYLCAWSRKGGNQPQHFGDGTRLSIL.